A single sample gave rise to the 11 T cell receptor beta chains below, sequenced in a study of blood T cell repertoires in COVID-19. Repertoires were generated with immunoSEQ multiplex PCR, while TCRdb's copy carries only in-frame clones and drops some. The data contain about 59,000 clones, 75% to 95% of them singletons. Sequencing was performed on peripheral blood. These receptors were collected from a man aged 80 or over with acute or convalescent COVID-19.

This clone was detected only a few times. Other DNA variants within this sample encode the same CDR3. The chain combines TRBV5-1 with TRBJ1-4; 8 nucleotides agree with TRBD1. Germline CDR1 reads SGHRS; CDR2 reads YFSETQ. The CDR3 runs to 14 residues. Trimming removed 2 bases from V and 6 bases from J; junction bases left unmatched: 3. The chain's CDR3 is CASSLGQGDEKLFF. The CDR3, as DNA: TGCGCCAGCAGCTTAGGACAGGGAGATGAAAAACTGTTTTTT.

V and J are TRBV5-6 and TRBJ2-4; 10 positions agree with TRBD1. The CDR3 length is 17 residues. The germline CDR1 and CDR2 sequences are SGHDT and YYEEEE. Trimming cost V 1 base and J 2 bases; bases outside gene matches: 6. The CDR3 bases are TGTGCCAGCAGCTTGCCCGGGACAGGGGAAACCAAAAACATTCAGTACTTC. Its translation: CASSLPGTGETKNIQYF.

CDR3 region: CSGGQTNTEAFF. CDR3 DNA sequence: TGCAGCGGGGGACAGACGAACACTGAAGCTTTCTTT. The chain uses TRBV29-1 and TRBJ1-1; 7 bases fit TRBD1. With 7 bases clipped from V and 1 base from J, the junction kept 3 bases outside the gene matches. CDR1 is SQVTM and CDR2 is ANQGSEA in the germline V gene. The CDR3 runs to 12 residues.

This chain links TRBV28 with TRBJ2-7; TRBD1 aligns across 10 bases. Germline lookup yields CDR1 MDHEN and CDR2 SYDVKM. V lost 5 bases, J lost 6 bases, and 7 bases stayed unmatched. The CDR3 is made up of 14 amino acids. The CDR3 DNA reads TGTGCCAGCAGTGCCAGACAGGGGGCAGGCGAGCAGTACTTC. Translated, it gives CASSARQGAGEQYF.

V gene TRBV9 combines with J gene TRBJ2-3; D is uncertain. This CDR3 is built from 15 residues. The germline V and J ends were trimmed by 1 base and 3 bases, with 12 bases remaining between them. Per germline, CDR1 SGDLS and CDR2 YYNGEE. The DNA for the CDR3 is TGTGCCAGCAGCGTATTCCCGGGTGGGACAGATACGCAGTATTTT. It translates to CASSVFPGGTDTQYF.

The chain carries TRBV5-4 and TRBJ2-2, with TRBD1 matching 7 bases. The V gene's germline CDR1 is SGHNT and CDR2 YYREEE (reference sequence). This CDR3 is 15 amino acids long. Trimming took 3 bases from V and 2 from J; bases not matched to a gene: 4. CDR3 bases: TGTGCCAGCAGCTCCGGACAGGCTAACACCGGGGAGCTGTTTTTT. Protein sequence: CASSSGQANTGELFF.

The V gene is TRBV5-1, the J gene TRBJ2-1; possibly TRBD2 for D (6 bases). CDR3 size: 15 residues. Looked up from germline, CDR1 is SGHRS and CDR2 is YFSETQ. Trimming pared 3 bases from V and 5 bases from J, leaving 15 bases between. CDR3 bases: TGCGCCAGCAGCTCCTCCCCGGGAGAACACAATGAGCAGTTCTTC. Protein: CASSSSPGEHNEQFF.

The chain employs TRBV19 and TRBJ2-2; no definite D call. Germline CDR1 LNHDA, CDR2 SQIVND (reference sequence). Deletions cut 1 base from V and 1 base from J, with 4 bases between. The CDR3 runs to 14 residues. CDR3 DNA sequence: TGTGCCAGTAGTATAGCCCGGAACACCGGGGAGCTGTTTTTT. Translation gives CASSIARNTGELFF.

V gene TRBV6-6 combines with J gene TRBJ1-2, with 7 bases identical to TRBD1. Germline V CDR1 and CDR2: MNHNY, SVGAGI (reference sequence). Trimming cost V 5 bases and J 4 bases; bases outside gene matches: 4. This CDR3 comprises 13 residues. CDR3 in amino acids: CASSPGDSYGYTF. The CDR3, as DNA: TGTGCCAGCAGTCCCGGGGACAGCTATGGCTACACCTTC.

The V gene is TRBV5-4, the J gene TRBJ2-5; 8 bases agree with TRBD2. Germline CDR1 SGHNT, CDR2 YYREEE (reference sequence). CDR3 size: 15 residues. V lost 0 bases and J lost 2; bases outside the gene matches: 3. The chain's CDR3 is CASSLGGTSQETQYF. In DNA, the CDR3 is TGTGCCAGCAGCTTGGGCGGGACTAGTCAAGAGACCCAGTACTTC.

CDR3 loop: CASSLNTGILATNEKLFF. As DNA, the CDR3 is TGTGCCAGCAGCTTAAATACAGGGATTCTTGCAACTAATGAAAAACTGTTTTTT. The V call is TRBV7-9, the J call TRBJ1-4; tentatively, D is TRBD1 (6 bases). The V and J ends lost 2 bases and 0 bases respectively, with 16 bases between them. The CDR3 extends over 18 amino acids. The germline V gene has CDR1 SEHNR and CDR2 FQNEAQ (reference sequence).